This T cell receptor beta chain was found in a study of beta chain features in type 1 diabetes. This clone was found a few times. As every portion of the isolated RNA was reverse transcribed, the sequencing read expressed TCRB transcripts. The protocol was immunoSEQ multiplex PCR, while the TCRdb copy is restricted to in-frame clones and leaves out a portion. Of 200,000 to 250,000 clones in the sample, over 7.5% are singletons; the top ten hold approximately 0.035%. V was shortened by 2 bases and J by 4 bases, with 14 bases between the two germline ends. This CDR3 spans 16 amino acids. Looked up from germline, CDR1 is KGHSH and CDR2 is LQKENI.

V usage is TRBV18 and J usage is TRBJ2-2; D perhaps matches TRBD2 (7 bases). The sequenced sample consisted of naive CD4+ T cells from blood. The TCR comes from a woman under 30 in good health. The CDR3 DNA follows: TGTGCCAGCTCACCAGCCCGGGGGGCGAGCACCGGGGAGCTGTTTTTT. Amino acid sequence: CASSPARGASTGELFF.